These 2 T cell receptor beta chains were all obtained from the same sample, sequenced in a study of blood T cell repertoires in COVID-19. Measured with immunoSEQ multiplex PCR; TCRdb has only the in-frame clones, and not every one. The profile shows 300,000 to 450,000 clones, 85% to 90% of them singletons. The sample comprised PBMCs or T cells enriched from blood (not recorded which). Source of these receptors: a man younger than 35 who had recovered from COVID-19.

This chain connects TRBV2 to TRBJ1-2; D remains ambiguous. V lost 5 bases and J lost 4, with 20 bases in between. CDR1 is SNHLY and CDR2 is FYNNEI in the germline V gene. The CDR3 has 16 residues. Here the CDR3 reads CASSSSPSLTIYGYTF. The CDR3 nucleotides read TGTGCCAGCAGTTCTTCCCCTTCACTTACTATCTATGGCTACACCTTC. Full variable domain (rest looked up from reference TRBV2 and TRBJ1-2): EPEVTQTPSHQVTQMGQEVILRCVPISNHLYFYWYRQILGQKVEFLVSFYNNEISEKSEIFDDQFSVERPDGSNFTLKIRSTKLEDSAMYFCASSSSPSLTIYGYTFGSGTRLTVV.

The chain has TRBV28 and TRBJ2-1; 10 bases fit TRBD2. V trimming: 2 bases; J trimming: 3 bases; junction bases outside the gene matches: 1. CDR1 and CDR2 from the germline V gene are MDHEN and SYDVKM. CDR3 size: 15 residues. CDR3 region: CASSLPSGSYNEQFF. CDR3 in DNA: TGTGCCAGCAGTTTACCTAGCGGGAGCTACAATGAGCAGTTCTTC.